The T cell receptor (beta chain) under discussion was sequenced for a study of a mutant IDH1 vaccine in newly diagnosed glioma. In the study overall: Before enrollment, the patients had been treated with radiotherapy alone, temozolomide alone, or both together. Most of them had received both.

Noted time point: week 11, during vaccination. Topical imiquimod accompanied each vaccine dose, which consisted of 300 ug of mutant IDH1 20-mer peptide. The protocol was immunoSEQ multiplex PCR, while the TCRdb copy is restricted to in-frame clones and leaves out a portion. The sample lists over 20,000 clones; 79% were seen once. The sample holds a few counts of this clone. Its target is not known. CDR1 and CDR2 from the germline V gene are ENHRY and SYGVKD. The V gene lost 6 bases and the J gene lost 3 bases, with 11 bases spanning the gap. The length of the CDR3 is 13 residues. The chain combines TRBV10-3 with TRBJ1-1; D uncertain. The sequencing here drew on PBMCs, taken from a glioma patient whose treatment included an IDH1 peptide vaccine. This clonotype was obtained from a man aged 35 to 55 with glioma. In DNA, the CDR3 is TGTGCCATCAGAAACCCCGCCTACACTGAAGCTTTCTTT. Protein: CAIRNPAYTEAFF.